This TCR beta chain was obtained from a study of blood T cell repertoires in COVID-19. Cohort assignment relied on participant-reported clinical history. Participants in the exposed group had met a COVID-19 case in the 2 weeks before joining the study. Original handling: Cell counts per sample came from amplifying reference gene primers. Repertoires were generated with immunoSEQ multiplex PCR, while TCRdb's copy carries only in-frame clones and drops some. D and trimming come from the DNA, and the V and J calls and clone size come from that table. The sample records about 300,000 clones, under 90% being singletons. The CDR3 runs to 14 residues. CDR1 is ENHRY and CDR2 is SYGVKD in the germline V gene. The V and J ends lost 7 bases and 6 bases, in that order; junction bases with no gene match: 11.

The origin of this receptor is a woman between 50 and 59 years old who had been exposed to COVID-19. Sequencing input: PBMCs or T cells enriched from blood (not recorded which). This chain connects TRBV10-3 to TRBJ1-1; 7 bases are a match to TRBD1. CDR3 region: CAINPGQAGAEAFF. CDR3 nucleotides: TGTGCCATCAATCCCGGACAGGCTGGGGCTGAAGCTTTCTTT.